The 30 T cell receptor beta chains below were found in one sample sequenced in a study of neurological immune-mediated disorders. MiXCR, applied by TCRdb to the 5' RACE reads, yields one record per CDR3 protein. The sample carries tens of thousands of distinct CDR3 sequences, 2% to 3% recorded once. The sequenced sample consisted of PBMCs. Receptor source: a man over 45 with multiple sclerosis.

This clonotype was recorded many times. The V call is TRBV4-3, the J call TRBJ1-4; D is perhaps TRBD1 (6 bases). V lost 1 base, J lost 5 bases, and 14 bases lay in between. The length of the CDR3 is 16 residues. In germline, CDR1 is LGHNA, CDR2 YSLEER. CDR3 nucleotide sequence: TGCGCCAGCAGCCAAGGTTGGACAGATCCGAATGAAAAACTGTTTTTT. Translated: CASSQGWTDPNEKLFF.

This clonotype was seen repeatedly, ten times or more. This chain connects TRBV4-3 to TRBJ2-7; D gene unclear. V dropped 2 bases and J dropped 5 bases, with 10 bases sitting between them. Germline lookup yields CDR1 LGHNA and CDR2 YSLEER. The CDR3 contains 13 residues. The chain's CDR3 is CASSQSQYDEQYF. CDR3 DNA sequence: TGCGCCAGCAGCCAAAGCCAGTACGACGAGCAGTACTTC.

There are many counts of this clonotype. CDR3 nucleotide sequence: TGCGCCAGCAGCCAAGCCTCCGGGATATTGGGCGGCTACACCTTC. It codes for CASSQASGILGGYTF. The chain joins TRBV4-1 to TRBJ1-2; D is ambiguous. Looked up from germline, CDR1 is MGHRA and CDR2 is YSYEKL. The CDR3 consists of 15 residues. The V end was cut by 1 base, the J end by 8 bases, with 17 bases between.

Ten or more counts support this clonotype. The chain recombines TRBV3-1 with TRBJ1-2, with D maybe TRBD1 (6 bases). This CDR3 is built from 14 residues. CDR1 LGHDT and CDR2 YNNKEL come from the germline V gene (reference sequence). Trimming took 1 base from V and 8 from J, leaving 14 bases between them. The DNA of the CDR3 is TGTGCCAGCAGCCAAGTCTCCAGGGGTGGCGGCTACACCTTC. Translation gives CASSQVSRGGGYTF.

This clonotype was recorded at least ten times. This sequence joins TRBV3-1 and TRBJ2-7, with D unclear. The length of the CDR3 is 14 residues. Trimming cost V 2 bases and J 0 bases, with 8 bases left between them. CDR1 and CDR2 from the germline V gene are LGHDT and YNNKEL (reference sequence). The CDR3, as DNA: TGTGCCAGCAGCCAACGGCGGAGCTCCTACGAGCAGTACTTC. Encoded protein: CASSQRRSSYEQYF.

In its sample, this clonotype was seen many times. This chain connects TRBV7-2 to TRBJ1-2; D might be TRBD1 (5 bases). V lost 5 bases to trimming and J lost 2 bases, with 9 bases between them. Germline-derived CDR1 and CDR2 are SGHTA and FQGNSA. This CDR3 comprises 13 residues. CDR3 loop: CASSREGNYGYTF. For the CDR3, the DNA is TGTGCCAGCAGCCGAGAGGGGAACTATGGCTACACCTTC.

This clonotype has at least ten counts. The chain has TRBV24-1 and TRBJ2-7; 9 bases align to TRBD1. Unmatched junction bases numbered 9, after V lost 3 bases and J lost 4 bases. The CDR3 is 16 residues long. Germline CDR1 is KGHDR and CDR2 is SFDVKD. The chain's CDR3 is CATSDPKTGGSYEQYF. The CDR3 bases are TGTGCCACCAGTGATCCTAAGACAGGGGGTTCTTACGAGCAGTACTTC.

This clonotype was recorded many times. This chain joins TRBV20-1 and TRBJ2-3; 9 nucleotides agree with TRBD1. J lost 5 bases, V lost 5 bases, and 8 bases had no gene match. This CDR3 region has 14 residues. Germline assignment: CDR1 DFQATT and CDR2 SNEGSKA (reference sequence). In DNA, the CDR3 is TGCAGTGCTCGGCACGGACAGGGGAGAGATACGCAGTATTTT. Protein sequence: CSARHGQGRDTQYF.

This clonotype came up many times. The chain uses TRBV6-2 or TRBV6-3 and TRBJ1-2, with TRBD1 matching over 7 bases. The J segment lost 4 bases and the V segment lost 5 bases, leaving 7 bases of the junction unmatched. The CDR3 runs 14 residues. The germline V gene encodes CDR1 MNHEY and CDR2 SVGEGT. The CDR3 loop is CASSDNRGSYGYTF. In nucleotides, the CDR3 is TGTGCCAGCAGTGACAACAGGGGATCCTATGGCTACACCTTC.

This clonotype was found a few times. The J gene is TRBJ2-5, the V gene TRBV20-1, with TRBD2 matching 16 bases. V was pared by 1 base and J by 4 bases, with 15 bases of the junction left unmatched. CDR1 DFQATT and CDR2 SNEGSKA come from the germline V gene (reference sequence). The CDR3 length is 20 residues. In nucleotides, the CDR3 is TGCAGTGCTAGAGGCCTTCCCGGGACTAGCGGGGGGGCAGGGTCAGAGACCCAGTACTTC. The encoded protein is CSARGLPGTSGGAGSETQYF.

The chain is built from TRBV5-1 and TRBJ2-7; maybe TRBD1 (6 bases). The germline V gene has CDR1 SGHRS and CDR2 YFSETQ. V was cut by 3 bases and J by 4 bases, with 14 bases left in between. CDR3 size: 14 residues. CDR3 amino acids: CASSSRDIRYEQYF. CDR3 nucleotide sequence: TGCGCCAGCAGCTCCCGGGACATAAGATACGAGCAGTACTTC. The variable domain in full, completed from reference TRBV5-1 and TRBJ2-7, reads KAGVTQTPRYLIKTRGQQVTLSCSPISGHRSVSWYQQTPGQGLQFLFEYFSETQRNKGNFPGRFSGRQFSNSRSEMNVSTLELGDSALYLCASSSRDIRYEQYFGPGTRLTVT.

This clonotype was seen many times. This rearrangement joins TRBV10-3 to TRBJ2-7, with D unresolved. Germline V gene sequence: CDR1 ENHRY, CDR2 SYGVKD. V was trimmed by 3 bases and J by 3 bases, leaving 12 bases between them. The CDR3 consists of 14 residues. The CDR3 sequence is CAISEGVFLYEQYF. CDR3 DNA sequence: TGTGCCATCAGTGAAGGTGTTTTTCTCTACGAGCAGTACTTC.

This clonotype occurred many times. A read error may produce the germline difference seen at one junction end. V usage is TRBV20-1 and J usage is TRBJ1-6, with D perhaps matching TRBD1 (5 bases). The CDR3 loop spans 16 amino acids. From germline, CDR1 is DFQATT and CDR2 SNEGSKA (reference sequence). The CDR3 region is CSALVGGSSYNSPLNF. The CDR3 DNA reads as TGCAGTGCTTTGGTGGGGGGTAGCTCCTATAATTCACCCCTCAACTTT.

At least ten counts were recorded for this clonotype. V and J are TRBV20-1 and TRBJ2-5, with 7 bases lining up with TRBD2. The V and J ends lost 7 bases and 1 base, in that order; junction bases with no gene match: 9. CDR1 and CDR2 (germline): DFQATT, SNEGSKA (reference sequence). CDR3 size: 14 residues. The CDR3 DNA sequence: TGCAGTGGGGGGGGAAGGGGACCCCAAGAGACCCAGTACTTC. It yields the protein CSGGGRGPQETQYF.

This clonotype was seen repeatedly, ten times or more. V is TRBV12-3 or TRBV12-4 and J is TRBJ2-7; weak D call: TRBD2 (5 bases). V shed 6 bases and J shed 7 bases, with 16 bases lying between them. This CDR3 comprises 13 residues. The CDR3 DNA reads as TGTGCCAGCAGGCCCGGAGGCGTGGGGGAGCAGTACTTC. This codes for CASRPGGVGEQYF.

This clonotype came up many times. The chain is built from TRBV5-1 and TRBJ1-1, with D perhaps matching TRBD1 (5 bases). The germline V gene has CDR1 SGHRS and CDR2 YFSETQ. The V end was cut by 4 bases, the J end by 1 base, with 11 bases between. CDR3 size: 14 residues. The CDR3 nucleotides read TGCGCCAGCAGCCCTTCGGGGGGGAACACTGAAGCTTTCTTT. Amino acid sequence: CASSPSGGNTEAFF.

This clonotype was detected many times. The chain recombines TRBV9 with TRBJ2-3, with 14 bases matching TRBD2. After removal of 0 bases from V and 3 bases from J, the junction contained 6 bases not matched to a gene. The CDR3 is made up of 18 amino acids. The germline gives CDR1 SGDLS, CDR2 YYNGEE. DNA for the CDR3: TGTGCCAGCAGCGTAGGAGGGACTAGCGGGGGACGGACAGATACGCAGTATTTT. Translating gives CASSVGGTSGGRTDTQYF.

There are many counts of this clonotype. CDR3 amino acids: CASGSLGGDDGYTF. CDR3 nucleotides: TGTGCTAGTGGTTCACTGGGGGGAGATGATGGCTACACCTTC. This rearrangement joins TRBV12-5 to TRBJ1-2, with D perhaps TRBD1 (5 bases). Per the germline V gene, CDR1 is LGHNT and CDR2 is FRNRAP. This CDR3 is built from 14 residues. V was pared by 4 bases and J by 6 bases, with 15 bases between.

This clonotype was counted ten times or more. The genes are TRBV4-1 and TRBJ1-4, with a possible D match to TRBD1 (5 bases). CDR3 length: 15 amino acids. The germline V gene encodes CDR1 MGHRA and CDR2 YSYEKL. Trimming took off 0 bases at V and 5 bases at J, with 10 bases between the two ends. The CDR3 nucleotides read TGCGCCAGCAGCCAAGAAGGGGATGGGAATGAAAAACTGTTTTTT. Residues: CASSQEGDGNEKLFF.

This clonotype occurred many times. The rearrangement joins TRBV3-1 to TRBJ2-5; D remains ambiguous. This CDR3 region has 15 residues. In germline, CDR1 is LGHDT, CDR2 YNNKEL (reference sequence). V dropped 0 bases and J dropped 2 bases, with 10 bases sitting between them. The CDR3 DNA is TGTGCCAGCAGCCAAGATAAGTGGTATCAAGAGACCCAGTACTTC. This codes for CASSQDKWYQETQYF.

The sample holds many counts of this clonotype. The chain recombines TRBV6-1 with TRBJ2-5; TRBD2 is a possible D gene (6 bases). CDR1 and CDR2 from the germline V gene are MNHNS and SASEGT. V shed 3 bases and J shed 5 bases, with 19 bases lying between them. The CDR3 totals 16 residues. In DNA form, the CDR3 reads TGTGCCAGCAGTGATTGGCGGCAAGGAGGGTGGGAGACCCAGTACTTC. Amino acid sequence: CASSDWRQGGWETQYF.

This clonotype was recorded many times. The rearrangement links TRBV6-5 to TRBJ2-3; 7 bases are shared with TRBD1. V lost 0 bases and J lost 0; bases outside the gene matches: 3. Germline CDR1 reads MNHEY; CDR2 reads SVGAGI. There are 16 residues in the CDR3. CDR3 in DNA: TGTGCCAGCAGTTACTCTGGGACAGCTAGCACAGATACGCAGTATTTT. As protein: CASSYSGTASTDTQYF.

This clonotype appeared many times. CDR3 in DNA: TGTGCCATCAGTAGAGGACAGGGTAACAATGAGCAGTTCTTC. It specifies CAISRGQGNNEQFF. The chain employs TRBV10-3 and TRBJ2-1, with 8 bases lining up with TRBD1. In germline, CDR1 is ENHRY, CDR2 SYGVKD. J lost 5 bases, V lost 5 bases, and 5 bases had no gene match. The CDR3 extends over 14 amino acids.

This clonotype was recorded many times. The V call is TRBV6-5, the J call TRBJ2-7, with D tentatively TRBD2 (7 bases). Looked up from germline, CDR1 is MNHEY and CDR2 is SVGAGI. This CDR3 has 13 amino acids. V lost 0 bases to trimming and J lost 7 bases, with 10 bases between them. CDR3 nucleotides: TGTGCCAGCAGTTACTCAGGGGGGGGTGAGCAGTACTTC. It is translated as CASSYSGGGEQYF.

Ten or more counts support this clonotype. The rearrangement links TRBV5-1 to TRBJ2-6; no firm D call. The CDR3 loop spans 14 amino acids. V dropped 0 bases and J dropped 3 bases, with 4 bases sitting between them. The germline gives CDR1 SGHRS, CDR2 YFSETQ. CDR3 sequence (DNA): TGCGCCAGCAGCTTGGTCGGTGGGGCCAACGTCCTGACTTTC. Encoded protein: CASSLVGGANVLTF.

At least ten counts were recorded for this clonotype. The genes are TRBV20-1 and TRBJ1-5; D gene ambiguous. The V gene's germline CDR1 is DFQATT and CDR2 SNEGSKA (reference sequence). V was clipped by 0 bases and J by 7 bases, with 10 bases between them. This CDR3 comprises 13 residues. The chain's CDR3 is CSARDSVGQPQHF. DNA of the CDR3: TGCAGTGCTAGAGATTCGGTGGGACAGCCCCAGCATTTT.

This clonotype was counted at least ten times. The chain uses TRBV5-8 and TRBJ2-1; weak D call: TRBD2 (7 bases). This CDR3 comprises 16 residues. The V end was cut by 0 bases, the J end by 7 bases, with 17 bases between. CDR1 and CDR2 (germline): SGHTS, YDEGEE. CDR3 loop: CASSLELGGRFNEQFF. The CDR3 bases are TGTGCCAGCAGCTTGGAGTTGGGGGGGCGTTTTAATGAGCAGTTCTTC.

This clonotype occurred many times. The chain combines TRBV2 with TRBJ2-7; possibly TRBD1 or TRBD2 for D (6 bases each). CDR1 is SNHLY and CDR2 is FYNNEI in the germline V gene. Trimming took off 4 bases at V and 11 bases at J, with 15 bases between the two ends. This CDR3 is 12 amino acids long. This chain's CDR3 is CASSAPGGGEYF. The DNA for the CDR3 is TGTGCCAGCAGTGCACCCGGGGGCGGGGAGTACTTC.

This clonotype came up many times. The rearrangement links TRBV12-3 or TRBV12-4 to TRBJ2-1, with TRBD2 as a possible D gene (6 bases). Trimming removed 8 bases at V and 9 bases at J, with 14 bases between. The CDR3 runs to 12 residues. The CDR3 DNA follows: TGTGCCAGCGGGATCTACGGGGGTGAGCAGTTCTTC. Translated, it gives CASGIYGGEQFF.

In its sample, this clonotype was seen many times. One end of the junction fails to match germline, which may point to a read error. CDR3 nucleotides: TGTGCCAGCAGTTTAGTCAGGGGGCTTCATCAGCCCCAGAATTTT. It encodes CASSLVRGLHQPQNF. This rearrangement joins TRBV12-3 or TRBV12-4 to TRBJ1-5, with 8 bases matching TRBD1. This CDR3 is built from 15 residues.